Here is one TCR beta chain with its context. The antigen is not known. Sampling consisted of one heparinised blood draw per donor, averaging around 120 mL. Purities in excess of 95% were seen in all sorted populations. This entry is derived from a study of beta chain features in type 1 diabetes. Looking at the study overall: Comparable age, gender and cell yields were observed in patients relative to healthy donors. Study findings and constraints: Individuals with type 1 diabetes displayed fewer insertions and more deletions at VDJ junctions.

The CDR3 extends over 16 amino acids. Germline CDR1 is SEHNR and CDR2 is FQNEAQ (reference sequence). Sequencing targeted expressed TCRB transcripts, as all isolated RNA had been reverse transcribed. Libraries were prepared by immunoSEQ multiplex PCR; TCRdb keeps only in-frame clonotypes and omits some of them. This table holds 38,000 or so clones, about 65% found once. The clonotype comes from a woman in her 30s in good health. Sequences were obtained from Tregs from blood. The chain uses TRBV7-9 and TRBJ1-3, with 8 nucleotides matching TRBD2. The end of the DNA fits TRBJ2-2 better, so the J call may be wrong. CDR3: CASSSPGLANTGELFF. The CDR3 DNA follows: TGTGCCAGCAGCTCCCCGGGACTAGCGAACACCGGGGAGCTGTTTTTT.